These 31 T cell receptor beta chains were sequenced from one sample in a study of T cell repertoires in cytomegalovirus infection. TCRdb passed the reads through MiXCR, listing each CDR3 protein once. The sample has about 180,000 distinct CDR3 sequences; around 14% are singletons. Source material: PBMCs. The receptors derive from a human donor in good health (CMV status not recorded). Some clones in this sample may be carry-over from other donors' samples.

This clonotype was observed many times. For the CDR3, the DNA is TGTGCCAGCAGCTTAGTTTCCGGGACAGGGGGCCGTGGCAATCAGCCCCAGCATTTT. Amino acids: CASSLVSGTGGRGNQPQHF. The chain joins TRBV7-8 to TRBJ1-5; 12 nucleotides align to TRBD1. Trimming cost V 1 base and J 2 bases; bases outside gene matches: 9. CDR3 length: 19 amino acids. Germline V gene data show CDR1 as SGHVS and CDR2 as FQNEAQ.

V usage is TRBV2 and J usage is TRBJ2-5, with D tentatively TRBD2 (6 bases). Trimming removed 6 bases from V and 5 bases from J, with 13 bases in between. This CDR3 has 13 amino acids. Germline V gene sequence: CDR1 SNHLY, CDR2 FYNNEI. CDR3 DNA sequence: TGTGCCAGCAGCGTCGAAGGGAGGGAGACCCAGTACTTC. Amino acid sequence: CASSVEGRETQYF.

The J gene is TRBJ2-5, the V gene TRBV4-1; no clear D. Per germline, CDR1 MGHRA and CDR2 YSYEKL. V was shortened by 3 bases and J by 1 base, with 18 bases between the two germline ends. The CDR3 runs to 17 residues. CDR3 loop: CASSQLRSNGFQETQYF. In nucleotides, the CDR3 is TGCGCCAGCAGCCAGTTGCGTTCGAACGGATTCCAAGAGACCCAGTACTTC.

This clonotype showed up just a few times. The chain joins TRBV3-1 to TRBJ2-4; D ambiguous. There are 15 residues in the CDR3. Deletions cut 3 bases from V and 0 bases from J, with 9 bases between. Germline CDR1 and CDR2: LGHDT and YNNKEL (reference sequence). CDR3 amino acids: CASSQTAGAKNIQYF. In nucleotides, the CDR3 is TGTGCCAGCAGCCAGACGGCAGGAGCCAAAAACATTCAGTACTTC. Together with reference TRBV3-1 and TRBJ2-4, the CDR3 gives the full variable domain: DTAVSQTPKYLVTQMGNDKSIKCEQNLGHDTMYWYKQDSKKFLKIMFSYNNKELIINETVPNRFSPKSPDKAHLNLHINSLELGDSAVYFCASSQTAGAKNIQYFGAGTRLSVL.

The sample holds many counts of this clonotype. This chain joins TRBV28 and TRBJ1-2; TRBD1 matches 9 bases. This CDR3 spans 16 amino acids. Germline V gene lookup returns CDR1 MDHEN and CDR2 SYDVKM. V lost 2 bases to trimming and J lost 7 bases; unmatched junction nucleotides: 11. CDR3 sequence: CASSLIPSTGGSGYTF. DNA of the CDR3: TGTGCCAGCAGTTTAATTCCCAGTACAGGGGGCTCTGGCTACACCTTC.

This clonotype was seen repeatedly, ten times or more. The rearrangement links TRBV7-9 to TRBJ1-1; TRBD1 agrees at 7 bases. The CDR3 contains 14 residues. J gave up 2 bases and V 8 bases, and 8 bases lay outside the gene matches. In germline, CDR1 is SEHNR, CDR2 FQNEAQ (reference sequence). The chain's CDR3 is CASGNTGANTEAFF. CDR3 sequence (DNA): TGTGCCAGCGGCAACACAGGGGCCAACACTGAAGCTTTCTTT.

A note on this clonotype: Possible read error: a much larger clone is one base away. The V and J genes are TRBV4-2 and TRBJ1-4; D is possibly TRBD1 (6 bases). CDR1 is LGHNA and CDR2 is YNFKEQ in the germline V gene. CDR3 length: 14 amino acids. The CDR3 region has the DNA TGTGCCAGGAGCCAACCCAGGGGAAGTGAAAAACTGTTTTTT. It translates to CARSQPRGSEKLFF.

This clonotype was seen at least ten times. The chain couples TRBV7-9 to TRBJ1-1; possible D gene TRBD1, 6 bases. Germline V lookup: CDR1 SEHNR, CDR2 FQNEAQ (reference sequence). The CDR3 loop spans 15 amino acids. Between the trimmed V and J ends, which lost 0 bases and 0 bases, there was a span of 8 bases. The CDR3, as DNA: TGTGCCAGCAGCTTAGCGCCAGGGGTGAACACTGAAGCTTTCTTT. Translation gives CASSLAPGVNTEAFF.

The V and J genes are TRBV20-1 and TRBJ2-1; the D gene is possibly TRBD1 (5 bases). Germline loops: CDR1 DFQATT, CDR2 SNEGSKA (reference sequence). The V and J ends lost 0 bases and 0 bases respectively, with 9 bases between them. The CDR3 runs 15 residues. In DNA form, the CDR3 reads TGCAGTGCTAGAGACGACAGTATCTCCTACAATGAGCAGTTCTTC. It encodes CSARDDSISYNEQFF.

V and J are TRBV5-4 and TRBJ2-3; 7 positions match TRBD2. The ends lost 0 bases at V and 3 bases at J; junction bases unmatched: 7. The germline CDR1 and CDR2 sequences are SGHNT and YYREEE (reference sequence). The CDR3 contains 16 residues. The CDR3 DNA reads as TGTGCCAGCAGCTTGGGGGGTAGGGGAGGGACAGATACGCAGTATTTT. Translating it yields CASSLGGRGGTDTQYF. The whole variable domain, filled in from reference TRBV5-4 and TRBJ2-3, reads ETGVTQSPTHLIKTRGQQVTLRCSSQSGHNTVSWYQQALGQGPQFIFQYYREEENGRGNFPPRFSGLQFPNYSSELNVNALELDDSALYLCASSLGGRGGTDTQYFGPGTRLTVL.

This clonotype was counted ten times or more. This rearrangement joins TRBV6-1 to TRBJ2-4; D may be TRBD1 or TRBD2 (5 bases each). Germline assignment: CDR1 MNHNS and CDR2 SASEGT. The V gene lost 5 bases and the J gene lost 7 bases, with 21 bases spanning the gap. The CDR3 extends over 16 amino acids. The CDR3 loop reads CASSLHPRGAKNIQYF. In nucleotides, the CDR3 is TGTGCCAGCAGTCTTCACCCACGAGGGGCGAAGAACATTCAGTACTTC.

The gene calls are TRBV6-1 and TRBJ2-7; no firm D call. The CDR3 is 14 amino acids. Per the germline V gene, CDR1 is MNHNS and CDR2 is SASEGT. Trimming took 6 bases from V and 3 from J, leaving 15 bases between them. CDR3 nucleotide sequence: TGTGCCAGCAGCTTTCTGCAGACCCGCTACGAGCAGTACTTC. It yields the protein CASSFLQTRYEQYF.

This clonotype was recorded at least ten times. This chain connects TRBV7-2 to TRBJ1-2; the D is unclear. CDR1 SGHTA and CDR2 FQGNSA come from the germline V gene. V was pared by 5 bases and J by 7 bases, with 8 bases between. The CDR3 runs to 11 residues. CDR3 loop: CASSPGAGYTF. The CDR3 DNA reads as TGTGCCAGCAGCCCCGGTGCTGGCTACACCTTC.

This clonotype has only a few counts. The J gene is TRBJ2-1, the V gene TRBV20-1; 12 bases line up with TRBD2. CDR3 length: 16 amino acids. The trim removed 6 bases at V and 4 bases at J, leaving 10 bases unmatched. CDR1 is DFQATT, CDR2 SNEGSKA, per germline (reference sequence). CDR3 sequence (DNA): TGCAGTGCAACCGGACTAGCGGGAAGAACTTACAATGAGCAGTTCTTC. Protein: CSATGLAGRTYNEQFF.

This clonotype was seen at least ten times. This chain uses TRBV11-1 with TRBJ2-7; 8 bases fit TRBD2. This CDR3 spans 15 amino acids. Germline CDR1 is SGHAT and CDR2 is FQDESV (reference sequence). The trim removed 5 bases at V and 6 bases at J, leaving 12 bases unmatched. CDR3 nucleotide sequence: TGTGCCAGCAGCCGTCGGACAGCGGGGGACCTCGAGCAGTACTTC. Translation: CASSRRTAGDLEQYF. Drawing the rest from reference TRBV11-1 and TRBJ2-7, the complete variable domain is EAEVAQSPRYKITEKSQAVAFWCDPISGHATLYWYRQILGQGPELLVQFQDESVVDDSQLPKDRFSAERLKGVDSTLKIQPAELGDSAMYLCASSRRTAGDLEQYFGPGTRLTVT.

This clonotype has a handful of counts. The gene calls are TRBV7-6 and TRBJ2-1; D gene unclear. Trimming left V 11 bases short and J 4 bases short, with 21 bases between. CDR3 length: 15 amino acids. Germline assignment: CDR1 SGHVS and CDR2 FNYEAQ. CDR3 nucleotides: TGTGCCGAACCCACGGCGGAATCCCTATACAATGAGCAGTTCTTC. Translated: CAEPTAESLYNEQFF.

This clonotype showed up many times. V gene TRBV7-6 combines with J gene TRBJ2-2; D remains ambiguous. Germline loops: CDR1 SGHVS, CDR2 FNYEAQ. The CDR3 covers 16 residues. V was clipped by 0 bases and J by 0 bases, with 8 bases between them. The CDR3 here is CASSLAGSSNTGELFF. CDR3 nucleotide sequence: TGTGCCAGCAGCTTAGCCGGTAGCTCGAACACCGGGGAGCTGTTTTTT.

This clonotype has a handful of counts. V is TRBV5-1 and J is TRBJ1-1, with D unresolved. Between the trimmed V and J ends, which lost 0 bases and 1 base, there was a span of 7 bases. This CDR3 is built from 14 residues. In germline, CDR1 is SGHRS, CDR2 YFSETQ. The CDR3, as DNA: TGCGCCAGCAGCTTGGTCTCTGGGAACACTGAAGCTTTCTTT. Its protein product is CASSLVSGNTEAFF.

This clonotype has more than one count but fewer than ten. The J gene is TRBJ2-5, the V gene TRBV10-3, with D possibly being TRBD1 (5 bases). CDR3 length: 15 amino acids. Per germline, CDR1 ENHRY and CDR2 SYGVKD. The V end was cut by 0 bases, the J end by 5 bases, with 13 bases between. The CDR3 protein is CAISESAGIGETQYF. For the CDR3, the DNA is TGTGCCATCAGTGAGTCGGCAGGGATTGGGGAGACCCAGTACTTC.

The chain joins TRBV6-2 or TRBV6-3 to TRBJ1-2; D remains ambiguous. Looked up from germline, CDR1 is MNHEY and CDR2 is SVGEGT. The CDR3 has 13 amino acids. Trimming removed 4 bases from V and 0 bases from J, with 6 bases in between. The CDR3 is CASSLYSNYGYTF. The CDR3 bases are TGTGCCAGCAGTTTATATTCTAACTATGGCTACACCTTC.

In this sample, this clonotype turned up a few times. The rearrangement links TRBV15 to TRBJ1-1; D gene ambiguous. Germline CDR1 is LNHNV and CDR2 is YYDKDF (reference sequence). The CDR3 contains 16 residues. V lost 1 base and J lost 0, with 12 bases in between. The DNA for the CDR3 is TGTGCCACCAGCAGAGCTACCAGTCGGGTGAACACTGAAGCTTTCTTT. It codes for CATSRATSRVNTEAFF.

This clonotype showed up many times. The chain has TRBV19 and TRBJ1-5; no firm D call. CDR1 is LNHDA and CDR2 is SQIVND in the germline V gene (reference sequence). V dropped 5 bases and J dropped 1 base, with 9 bases sitting between them. CDR3 length: 14 amino acids. The CDR3 DNA reads TGTGCCAGTAGTCTGGGGTTAAGCAATCAGCCCCAGCATTTT. Protein sequence: CASSLGLSNQPQHF.

The V gene is TRBV5-1, the J gene TRBJ2-1; a possible D gene is TRBD2 (5 bases). V lost 0 bases and J 8 bases, leaving 15 bases between the germline ends. CDR1 SGHRS and CDR2 YFSETQ come from the germline V gene. This CDR3 spans 15 amino acids. The CDR3 region is CASSLATVRVDEQFF. For the CDR3, the DNA is TGCGCCAGCAGCTTGGCTACGGTGAGGGTGGATGAGCAGTTCTTC. The full variable domain, rest sourced from reference TRBV5-1 and TRBJ2-1, is KAGVTQTPRYLIKTRGQQVTLSCSPISGHRSVSWYQQTPGQGLQFLFEYFSETQRNKGNFPGRFSGRQFSNSRSEMNVSTLELGDSALYLCASSLATVRVDEQFFGPGTRLTVL.

As DNA, the CDR3 is TGTGCCAGTAGTGGGCTGGGACAGGGGGTCTCCTACGAGCAGTACTTC. Its translation: CASSGLGQGVSYEQYF. V gene TRBV19 combines with J gene TRBJ2-7; the match to TRBD1 covers 11 bases. Losses at the gene ends were 5 bases for V and 0 bases for J; bases not matched to a gene: 6. Germline V gene data show CDR1 as LNHDA and CDR2 as SQIVND (reference sequence). There are 16 residues in the CDR3.

The rearrangement links TRBV20-1 to TRBJ1-2; no firm D call. This CDR3 has 14 residues. Germline V gene lookup returns CDR1 DFQATT and CDR2 SNEGSKA (reference sequence). Deletions cut 8 bases from V and 2 bases from J, with 18 bases between. The CDR3 coding sequence is TGCAGTCCCCAGGAGCGGGAACCAAACTATGGCTACACCTTC. Its translation: CSPQEREPNYGYTF.

This clonotype has a count of ten or more. This chain uses TRBV20-1 with TRBJ2-5; 7 bases are a match to TRBD1. The germline V gene has CDR1 DFQATT and CDR2 SNEGSKA (reference sequence). J gave up 4 bases and V 5 bases, and 7 bases lay outside the gene matches. This CDR3 has 13 residues. The CDR3 region has the DNA TGCAGTGCTGACGACAGGGTCAGAGAGACCCAGTACTTC. This gives the protein CSADDRVRETQYF.

This sequence joins TRBV28 and TRBJ2-7; no clear D. The germline V and J ends were trimmed by 4 bases and 6 bases, with 10 bases remaining between them. Germline CDR1 and CDR2: MDHEN and SYDVKM. The CDR3 has 12 amino acids. The CDR3 bases are TGTGCCAGCAGTTCGCCTACTCTCGAGCAGTACTTC. Translating gives CASSSPTLEQYF.

In this sample, this clonotype turned up many times. The chain employs TRBV11-2 and TRBJ1-1; weak D call: TRBD1 (5 bases). This CDR3 comprises 15 residues. CDR1 SGHAT and CDR2 FQNNGV come from the germline V gene. Trimming cost V 5 bases and J 4 bases, with 17 bases left between them. The CDR3 coding sequence is TGTGCCAGCAGCCCTCCCGGGACGGGGCTCACTGAAGCTTTCTTT. It translates to CASSPPGTGLTEAFF.

This clonotype was observed at least ten times. V gene TRBV28 combines with J gene TRBJ1-5; no reliable D call. The ends were cut back, 3 bases at V and 0 bases at J, with 9 bases in the middle. This CDR3 comprises 15 residues. Germline CDR1 and CDR2: MDHEN and SYDVKM. The CDR3 loop reads CASSLYQSSNQPQHF. In nucleotides, the CDR3 is TGTGCCAGCAGTTTGTATCAGAGTAGCAATCAGCCCCAGCATTTT.

This chain joins TRBV7-3 and TRBJ1-1, with no clear D. The germline V gene encodes CDR1 SGHTA and CDR2 FQGTGA. CDR3 length: 13 amino acids. The V end was cut by 2 bases, the J end by 4 bases, with 8 bases between. The CDR3 loop reads CASSLERVTEAFF. Written as DNA, the CDR3 is TGTGCCAGCAGCTTAGAAAGAGTCACTGAAGCTTTCTTT.

Only a few counts were recorded for this clonotype. The rearrangement uses TRBV7-3 and TRBJ2-7; the D gene could be TRBD1 or TRBD2 (5 bases each). The V end was cut by 3 bases, the J end by 3 bases, with 15 bases between. This CDR3 has 15 residues. Per germline, CDR1 SGHTA and CDR2 FQGTGA. Here the CDR3 reads CASSFGAVPGYEQYF. CDR3 nucleotides: TGTGCCAGCAGCTTCGGGGCAGTACCAGGCTACGAGCAGTACTTC.